Following are 10 T cell receptor beta chains from one sample sequenced in a study of T-cell reconstitution after alpha-beta-depleted transplantation in children. Preparation of the TCRbeta library used unique molecular identifiers. MiXCR was run by TCRdb on the PCR reads, yielding one entry per CDR3 protein. The data contain fewer than 550,000 distinct CDR3 sequences, over 9.5% of them singletons. Sequencing was performed on PBMCs, taken before TCRalphabeta/CD19-depleted stem cell transplant. These receptors all come from a child aged 2 to 15 with inherited bone marrow failure, due to receive a stem cell transplant.

The genes are TRBV7-2 and TRBJ1-1, with D hard to call. The V end was cut by 7 bases, the J end by 2 bases, with 20 bases between. In germline, CDR1 is SGHTA, CDR2 FQGNSA. The CDR3 contains 16 residues. In nucleotides, the CDR3 is TGTGCCAGCAAATTCGGACCCGGATCACCTAACACTGAAGCTTTCTTT. It encodes CASKFGPGSPNTEAFF.

In this sample, this clonotype turned up a few times. This chain connects TRBV18 to TRBJ2-6; D is unclear. Looked up from germline, CDR1 is KGHSH and CDR2 is LQKENI. Trimming left V 6 bases short and J 0 bases short, with 12 bases between. The CDR3 extends over 16 amino acids. CDR3 region: CASSDAAHSGANVLTF. The CDR3 region has the DNA TGTGCCAGCTCGGACGCCGCCCACTCTGGGGCCAACGTCCTGACTTTC.

This clonotype has at least ten counts. The rearrangement links TRBV4-2 to TRBJ1-2; D might be TRBD1 (5 bases). Trimming stripped 4 bases from V and 8 bases from J, with 23 bases between. The CDR3 length is 16 residues. Germline V gene sequence: CDR1 LGHNA, CDR2 YNFKEQ. The CDR3 DNA sequence: TGTGCCAGCAGCCGCGATTCCCGGACAAGGATGCCAGGCTACACCTTC. It translates to CASSRDSRTRMPGYTF.

This clonotype was counted ten times or more. The chain combines TRBV5-1 with TRBJ1-1; 12 nucleotides line up with TRBD1. Germline V gene lookup returns CDR1 SGHRS and CDR2 YFSETQ. This CDR3 has 15 residues. Trimming at V came to 6 bases and at J to 5 bases, leaving 8 bases not matched to a gene. As DNA, the CDR3 is TGCGCCAGCAACCTCGGGACAGGGGGCTTGACTGAAGCTTTCTTT. Amino acid sequence: CASNLGTGGLTEAFF.

This clonotype has at least ten counts. V and J are TRBV10-3 and TRBJ2-3, with TRBD1 matching 7 bases. V was clipped by 5 bases and J by 2 bases; unmatched bases: 13. This CDR3 contains 17 residues. The V gene's germline CDR1 is ENHRY and CDR2 SYGVKD. The CDR3 sequence: CAISRQGRLTHTDTQYF. DNA of the CDR3: TGTGCCATCAGTCGACAGGGTCGATTAACTCACACAGATACGCAGTATTTT.

This clonotype was observed at least ten times. The chain carries TRBV5-1 and TRBJ2-7; D gene uncertain. Trimming took off 0 bases at V and 2 bases at J, with 6 bases between the two ends. Per the germline V gene, CDR1 is SGHRS and CDR2 is YFSETQ. The CDR3 length is 13 residues. The CDR3 loop is CASSLAVAYEQYF. The CDR3 DNA reads TGCGCCAGCAGCTTGGCTGTAGCCTACGAGCAGTACTTC.

This clonotype was seen repeatedly, ten times or more. The chain carries TRBV24-1 and TRBJ2-1; tentatively, D is TRBD2 (6 bases). The CDR3 consists of 18 residues. The V end was cut by 3 bases, the J end by 3 bases, with 20 bases between. CDR1 and CDR2 from the germline V gene are KGHDR and SFDVKD. CDR3 sequence reads: CATSDPKAQQEGYNEQFF. CDR3 nucleotide sequence: TGTGCCACCAGTGATCCCAAGGCTCAGCAGGAGGGCTACAATGAGCAGTTCTTC.

Ten or more counts support this clonotype. This sequence joins TRBV5-1 and TRBJ2-5, with D perhaps TRBD2 (7 bases). V gave up 5 bases and J gave up 2 bases, with 13 bases separating them. The CDR3 covers 14 residues. The germline gives CDR1 SGHRS, CDR2 YFSETQ. As DNA, the CDR3 is TGCGCCAGCAGAGGGAGGGGGACTCAAGAGACCCAGTACTTC. Its protein product is CASRGRGTQETQYF.

Note on this clonotype: This clone may be a read error of a much larger clone one base away. The gene calls are TRBV11-2 and TRBJ2-7; tentatively, D is TRBD1 or TRBD2 (5 bases each). The CDR3 is 15 amino acids. Germline V gives CDR1 SGHAT, CDR2 FQNNGV. The CDR3 DNA sequence: TGTGCCAGCAGCGTAGAACTTTGGGACCCTCAGGGGCAGTACTTC. Translated, it gives CASSVELWDPQGQYF.

This clonotype has at least ten counts. J is TRBJ2-7 and V is TRBV12-3 or TRBV12-4; D uncertain. Deletions cut 0 bases from V and 9 bases from J, with 18 bases between. This CDR3 is 15 amino acids long. For the CDR3, the DNA is TGTGCCAGCAGTTTAGCGCTCTATCCTTCGGTGCGGCAGTACTTC. Translation gives CASSLALYPSVRQYF.